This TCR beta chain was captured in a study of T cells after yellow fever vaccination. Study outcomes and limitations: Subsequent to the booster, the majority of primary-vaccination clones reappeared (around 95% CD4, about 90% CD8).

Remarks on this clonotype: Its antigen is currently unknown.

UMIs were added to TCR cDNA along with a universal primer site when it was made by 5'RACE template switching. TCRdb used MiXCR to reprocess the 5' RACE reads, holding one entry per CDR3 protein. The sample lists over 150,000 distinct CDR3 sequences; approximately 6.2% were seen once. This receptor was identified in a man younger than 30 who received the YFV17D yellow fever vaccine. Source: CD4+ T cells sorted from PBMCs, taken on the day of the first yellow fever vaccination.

The CDR3 DNA sequence: TGCGCCAGCAGCGACCAGGCTAGCGGGCGTTGGTATGAGCAGTTCTTC. This encodes CASSDQASGRWYEQFF. V is TRBV4-1 and J is TRBJ2-1, with 8 bases that match TRBD2. Looked up from germline, CDR1 is MGHRA and CDR2 is YSYEKL. This CDR3 contains 16 residues. V was pared by 5 bases and J by 8 bases, with 14 bases of the junction left unmatched.